Listed below are T cell receptor beta chains from one sample, sequenced in a study of blood T cell repertoires in COVID-19. The data were produced by immunoSEQ multiplex PCR, yet TCRdb's version contains in-frame clones alone and is incomplete. The table includes about 670,000 clones, about nine tenths detected once. The sequencing sample was made of peripheral blood. These receptors originate from a woman under 30 with acute or convalescent COVID-19. The CDR3 runs from the conserved cysteine through the conserved F or W. A D gene is named only where the DNA matches it firmly. Expanded clones get a size class; other rows say once, few or many, or leave the size out.

NA TRBJ1-2 NA TRBV2 16 TGTGCCAGCAGTGAAGCCTGGGGGGGCTCTAACTATGGCTACACCTTC CASSEAWGGSNYGYTF
NA TRBJ2-3 NA TRBV29-1 14 TGCAGCGTGCGAACAGGCCAGATCACAGATACGCAGTATTTT CSVRTGQITDTQYF
NA TRBJ2-5 NA TRBV18 13 TGTGCCAGCTCAGGGGCCAACCAAGAGACCCAGTACTTC CASSGANQETQYF
NA TRBJ1-1 NA TRBV5-6 14 TGTGCCAGCAGCTTGCTTTCTAAGAACACTGAAGCTTTCTTT CASSLLSKNTEAFF
NA TRBJ1-6 NA TRBV11-2 15 TGTGCCAGCAGCTTACTTACAGGGTCTAATTCACCCCTCCACTTT CASSLLTGSNSPLHF
TRBD1 TRBJ1-4 NA TRBV18 14 TGTGCCAGCTCCAACAGGGGAACTAATGAAAAACTGTTTTTT CASSNRGTNEKLFF
TRBD1 TRBJ2-7 NA TRBV10-3 14 TGTGCCATCAGTGATGGGGACAGGGCCTACGAGCAGTACTTC CAISDGDRAYEQYF
TRBD1 TRBJ1-1 NA TRBV28 15 TGTGCCAGCAGTCCCCTGGACAGGGAAGACACTGAAGCTTTCTTT CASSPLDREDTEAFF
NA TRBJ1-2 NA TRBV10-1 14 TGCGCCGGGCTACAGGGTTTCCCTAACTATGGCTACACCTTC CAGLQGFPNYGYTF
TRBD2 TRBJ2-4 NA TRBV7-6 17 TGTGCCAGCAGCGGAGACAGCGGGGGGGCGCTCTGGAACATTCAGTACTTC CASSGDSGGALWNIQYF
NA TRBJ1-1 NA TRBV5-5 12 TGTGCCAGCAGCAGGGGGGGCACTGAAGCTTTCTTT CASSRGGTEAFF
TRBD2 TRBJ2-1 NA TRBV5-1 15 TGCGCCAGCAGCTTGTTTCGGGGGGGCAACGGTGAGCAGTTCTTC CASSLFRGGNGEQFF
TRBD2 TRBJ2-7 once TRBV18 15 TGTGCCAGCTCACCTGGAGCGGGGGGGCGGAACGAGCAGTACTTC CASSPGAGGRNEQYF
NA TRBJ1-2 once TRBV30 14 TGTGCCTGGGGCCTTAATGGAGGGGACTATGGCTACACCTTC CAWGLNGGDYGYTF
NA TRBJ1-6 NA TRBV4-3 16 TGCGCCAGCAGCCAAGAACGGGGGGGATCGTATTCACCCCTCCACTTT CASSQERGGSYSPLHF
NA TRBJ2-3 NA TRBV7-2 17 TGTGCCAGCAGCTTAATGCCGCGAAGCATGGGCACAGATACGCAGTATTTT CASSLMPRSMGTDTQYF
NA TRBJ2-2 NA TRBV27 15 TGTGCCAGCAGGGGCTACGCGGGGAACACCGGGGAGCTGTTTTTT CASRGYAGNTGELFF
NA TRBJ1-1 NA TRBV6-5 14 TGTGCCAGCAGATCTATCGGAGGGTGGACTGAAGCTTTCTTT CASRSIGGWTEAFF
TRBD1 TRBJ1-4 NA TRBV4-1 16 TGCGCCAGCAGCCAGGGACAGTACTCAACTAATGAAAAACTGTTTTTT CASSQGQYSTNEKLFF
TRBD1 TRBJ1-2 once TRBV19 14 TGTGCCAGTAGAGGGACAGGGGATAACTATGGCTACACCTTC CASRGTGDNYGYTF
NA TRBJ1-1 NA TRBV4-1 12 TGCGCCAGCAGCCACGCGTCCTCTGAAGCTTTCTTT CASSHASSEAFF
TRBD1 TRBJ1-1 NA TRBV30 15 TGTGCCTGGAGTGTAGCGACAGGGGGGGACACTGAAGCTTTCTTT CAWSVATGGDTEAFF
NA TRBJ1-2 NA TRBV30 15 TGTGCCTGGAGTGTCGACACGACCTCTAACTATGGCTACACCTTC CAWSVDTTSNYGYTF
TRBD2 TRBJ2-1 once TRBV7-2 15 TGTGCCAGCAGCTTTACCGGGACTACAGGAAATGAGCAGTTCTTC CASSFTGTTGNEQFF
NA TRBJ2-3 NA TRBV24-1 14 TGTGCCACCAGTGAACGGGTCTTCGGGGATACGCAGTATTTT CATSERVFGDTQYF
NA TRBJ1-4 NA TRBV5-4 17 TGTGCCAGCAGCTTATGGGTCCCACGGGATACTAATGAAAAACTGTTTTTT CASSLWVPRDTNEKLFF
NA TRBJ1-6 once TRBV6-1 15 TGTGCCAGCAGTGAAGAGGCAGGGGCAATTGTGGCCCTCCACTTT CASSEEAGAIVALHF
TRBD1 TRBJ1-2 NA TRBV7-6 15 TGTGCCAGCAGCTTAGGGGCGACAGGGACGGAGGGCTACACCTTC CASSLGATGTEGYTF
NA TRBJ1-4 NA TRBV5-1 12 TGCGCCAGCAGCTTGAGGGGGGAAAAACTGTTTTTT CASSLRGEKLFF
NA TRBJ1-1 few TRBV7-9 14 TGTGCCAGCAGCCGAAGGACAGAAAACACTGAAGCTTTCTTT CASSRRTENTEAFF
NA TRBJ1-2 NA TRBV2 12 TGTGCCAGCAGCGAGGGCTTCTATGGCTACACCTTC CASSEGFYGYTF
TRBD1 TRBJ1-3 NA TRBV9 16 TGTGCCAGCAGCAAACAGGGGGTTCAAAACGGAAACACCATATATTTT CASSKQGVQNGNTIYF
NA TRBJ2-7 NA TRBV18 12 TGTGCCAGCAAACTTTTCGGCTACGAGCAGTACTTC CASKLFGYEQYF
TRBD2 TRBJ2-7 NA TRBV5-1 16 TGCGCCAGCAGCTTGGTGTTTGGCGGGGGGGCCTACGAGCAGTACTTC CASSLVFGGGAYEQYF
NA TRBJ2-7 NA TRBV6-2/TRBV6-3 14 TGTGCCAGCAGTTACGTAAAGGGAGAATACGAGCAGTACTTC CASSYVKGEYEQYF
TRBD1 TRBJ1-1 NA TRBV18 14 TGTGCCAGCTCACTCATAACAGGGGCCACTGAAGCTTTCTTT CASSLITGATEAFF
TRBD1 TRBJ1-2 NA TRBV3-1/TRBV3-2 20 TGTGCCAGCAGCCAAGATCCAGGGGGGCAGGGGATTATGGCCCACTATGGCTACACCTTC CASSQDPGGQGIMAHYGYTF
TRBD1 TRBJ2-7 NA TRBV7-2 15 TGTGCCAGCAGCTTAGTATCGGGACAGGGGGCTGTTCGGTACTTC CASSLVSGQGAVRYF
NA TRBJ1-1 NA TRBV6-2/TRBV6-3 12 TGTGCCAGCAGTTCGGGGTACACTGAAGCTTTCTTT CASSSGYTEAFF
NA TRBJ2-2 NA TRBV25-1 12 TGTGCCAGCATCCGGGGTGACGGGGAGCTGTTTTTT CASIRGDGELFF
NA TRBJ1-2 NA TRBV2 13 TGTGCCAGCAGTGCGGGGGGTAACTATGGCTACACCTTC CASSAGGNYGYTF